A selection of T cell receptor beta chains follows, all from one sample in a study of blood T cell repertoires in COVID-19. Libraries were prepared by immunoSEQ multiplex PCR; TCRdb keeps only in-frame clonotypes and omits some of them. The sample has a few hundred thousand clones; around 85% are singletons. Specimen: peripheral blood. The receptors here all came from a woman between 65 and 79 years old with COVID-19, enrolled during active disease. Each CDR3 is given with its conserved first and last residue. Fields, in order: V gene, J gene, D gene, clone size, CDR3 protein, CDR3 DNA. A D gene is named only where the DNA matches it firmly. Expanded clones get a size class; other rows say once, few or many, or leave the size out.

TRBV15	TRBJ1-2	NA	NA	CATSRGAGFGYTF	TGTGCCACCAGCAGAGGTGCGGGATTCGGCTACACCTTC
TRBV21-1	TRBJ1-2	NA	once	CASSKESGGDGYTF	TGTGCCAGCAGCAAAGAGAGTGGAGGGGATGGCTACACCTTC
TRBV11-3	TRBJ2-4	TRBD2	NA	CASSLDGLAVEHAKNIQYF	TGTGCCAGCAGCTTAGACGGACTAGCGGTTGAGCACGCCAAAAACATTCAGTACTTC
TRBV7-9	TRBJ1-1	NA	NA	CASSRELGAFF	TGTGCCAGCAGCAGAGAGCTTGGAGCTTTCTTT
TRBV4-3	TRBJ1-6	NA	NA	CASSQGGGVDSPLHF	TGCGCCAGCAGCCAAGGCGGGGGGGTTGATTCACCCCTCCACTTT
TRBV7-2	TRBJ2-7	NA	NA	CASSLVGGVGYEQYF	TGTGCCAGCAGCTTAGTAGGGGGAGTAGGCTACGAGCAGTACTTC
TRBV24-1	TRBJ2-2	NA	NA	CATSAPGTGELFF	TGTGCCACCAGTGCACCAGGCACCGGGGAGCTGTTTTTT
TRBV19	TRBJ1-5	TRBD1	NA	CATGFWTGDNQPQHF	TGTGCCACTGGGTTTTGGACAGGCGATAATCAGCCCCAGCATTTT
TRBV15	TRBJ2-2	TRBD2	NA	CATSTSGRIGELFF	TGTGCCACCAGCACTAGCGGGAGGATCGGGGAGCTGTTTTTT
TRBV9	TRBJ2-3	NA	NA	CASSADFTDTQYF	TGTGCCAGCAGCGCGGACTTCACAGATACGCAGTATTTT
TRBV29-1	TRBJ2-7	TRBD2	NA	CSVDRGVGSYEQYF	TGCAGCGTTGACCGGGGGGTAGGGTCCTACGAGCAGTACTTC
TRBV29-1	TRBJ2-1	NA	NA	CSVYQNEQFF	TGCAGCGTATATCAGAATGAGCAGTTCTTC
TRBV7-9	TRBJ2-2	NA	NA	CASIFLTGYLGELFF	TGTGCCAGCATATTTCTAACGGGATACCTCGGGGAGCTGTTTTTT
TRBV7-3	TRBJ2-1	TRBD2	NA	CASSLTSGSGNEQFF	TGTGCCAGCAGCTTGACTAGCGGGAGCGGTAATGAGCAGTTCTTC
TRBV27	TRBJ1-1	TRBD1	few	CANPISRQGNTEAFF	TGTGCCAACCCGATTTCGCGACAGGGGAACACTGAAGCTTTCTTT
TRBV2	TRBJ2-2	TRBD1	NA	CAGRQGTGTGELFF	TGTGCCGGCCGACAGGGAACGGGCACCGGGGAGCTGTTTTTT
TRBV11-3	TRBJ2-1	TRBD2	NA	CASSFSGRAYNEQFF	TGTGCCAGCAGCTTTAGCGGGAGGGCCTACAATGAGCAGTTCTTC
TRBV19	TRBJ1-5	NA	NA	CASTARRGNNQPQHF	TGTGCCAGTACCGCCCGGAGGGGTAACAATCAGCCCCAGCATTTT
TRBV30	TRBJ1-5	TRBD1	NA	CAWSVGTVNQPQHF	TGTGCCTGGAGTGTAGGGACAGTCAATCAGCCCCAGCATTTT
TRBV7-3	TRBJ1-1	NA	NA	CASSLFGIGSEAFF	TGTGCCAGCAGCTTATTCGGGATAGGGAGCGAAGCTTTCTTT
TRBV19	TRBJ1-5	NA	NA	CATQGGGKGRVNQPQHF	TGTGCCACTCAAGGGGGGGGAAAGGGCAGGGTAAATCAGCCCCAGCATTTT
TRBV30	TRBJ1-2	TRBD1	NA	CAWSVRVLGTGNGYTF	TGTGCCTGGAGTGTAAGGGTTCTAGGGACAGGGAATGGCTACACCTTC
TRBV4-3	TRBJ2-5	NA	NA	CASSRTSWETQYF	TGCGCCAGCAGCCGTACTAGCTGGGAGACCCAGTACTTC
TRBV7-9	TRBJ2-3	TRBD2	NA	CASSPRTSETQYF	TGTGCCAGCAGCCCGCGGACTAGCGAAACGCAGTATTTT
TRBV7-7	TRBJ2-1	NA	NA	CASSTAGFYNEQFF	TGTGCTAGCAGCACCGCAGGATTCTACAATGAGCAGTTCTTC
TRBV5-1	TRBJ2-7	TRBD1	NA	CASSLGRGLSYEQYF	TGCGCCAGCAGCTTGGGCAGGGGGCTATCCTACGAGCAGTACTTC
TRBV5-1	TRBJ2-5	NA	NA	CASSPTAGPAWETQYF	TGCGCCAGCAGCCCAACCGCGGGGCCCGCGTGGGAGACCCAGTACTTC
TRBV7-9	TRBJ1-2	TRBD1	NA	CASSTTAGQGYGYTF	TGTGCCAGCAGCACCACTGCCGGACAGGGTTATGGCTACACCTTC
TRBV27	TRBJ1-1	NA	NA	CASSLFGQGPEAFF	TGTGCCAGCAGTTTATTTGGGCAGGGCCCTGAAGCTTTCTTT
TRBV5-8	TRBJ2-1	TRBD1	NA	CASSQGRGQGIVNEQFF	TGTGCCAGCAGCCAAGGACGGGGACAGGGGATTGTCAATGAGCAGTTCTTC
TRBV6-5	TRBJ1-1	NA	NA	CASSRESMNTEAFF	TGTGCCAGCAGTCGAGAGAGCATGAACACTGAAGCTTTCTTT
TRBV27	TRBJ2-2	NA	NA	CAGGRENTGELFF	TGTGCCGGTGGACGGGAGAACACCGGGGAGCTGTTTTTT
TRBV18	TRBJ1-2	TRBD1	NA	CASSPDRGYGYTF	TGTGCCAGCTCACCTGACAGGGGCTATGGCTACACCTTC
TRBV27	TRBJ1-1	NA	NA	CASQPGTWNTEAFF	TGTGCCAGCCAACCCGGGACATGGAACACTGAAGCTTTCTTT
TRBV7-9	TRBJ1-6	NA	once	CASSPLTYSPLHF	TGTGCCAGCAGCCCGTTGACATACTCACCCCTCCACTTT
TRBV7-3	TRBJ1-2	NA	NA	CASSAGGPVDYGYTF	TGTGCCAGCAGCGCCGGTGGTCCGGTGGACTATGGCTACACCTTC
TRBV6-2/TRBV6-3	TRBJ2-7	NA	NA	CASSSGTGYQRGVYEQYF	TGTGCCAGCAGCAGCGGGACAGGTTATCAAAGAGGGGTTTACGAGCAGTACTTC
TRBV18	TRBJ1-6	TRBD1	NA	CASSPGQGYSPLHF	TGTGCCAGCTCGCCCGGACAGGGATATTCACCCCTCCACTTT
TRBV5-1	TRBJ2-1	TRBD2	NA	CASSHLFSGYSYNEQFF	TGCGCCAGCAGCCACCTCTTTAGCGGGTACTCCTACAATGAGCAGTTCTTC
TRBV2	TRBJ2-3	TRBD2	once	CASSDVAGADTQYF	TGTGCCAGCAGTGATGTGGCGGGAGCGGATACGCAGTATTTT
TRBV6-5	TRBJ2-5	NA	few	CASSLLARPGETQYF	TGTGCCAGCAGTTTGCTAGCCAGACCCGGGGAGACCCAGTACTTC
TRBV7-2	TRBJ1-2	TRBD1	NA	CASSPETGTNYGYTF	TGTGCCAGCAGCCCAGAGACAGGGACTAACTATGGCTACACCTTC
TRBV5-4	TRBJ2-2	NA	NA	CASSSRQSDRPGELFF	TGTGCCAGCAGCTCGAGACAGTCCGACAGGCCCGGGGAGCTGTTTTTT
TRBV5-6	TRBJ1-2	NA	NA	CASSLDREDGYTF	TGTGCCAGCAGCTTGGACAGGGAAGATGGCTACACCTTC
TRBV11-3	TRBJ2-1	NA	NA	CASSLEYSLRNEQFF	TGTGCCAGCAGCTTAGAATACAGCCTCCGGAATGAGCAGTTCTTC
TRBV5-5	TRBJ2-3	NA	NA	CASSSRGADTQYF	TGTGCCAGCAGCTCGCGGGGAGCAGATACGCAGTATTTT
TRBV12-5	TRBJ2-1	NA	NA	CASGLVGQAYNEQFF	TGTGCTAGTGGTTTGGTCGGTCAGGCCTACAATGAGCAGTTCTTC